The T cell receptor (beta chain) described here comes from a study of blood T cell repertoires in COVID-19. For the study at large: Italy, Spain and the United States were the sources of the convalescent and acute COVID-19 samples. Sample material is recorded as cDNA or gDNA derived from T cells, B-cell-depleted T cells, or PBMCs.

The CDR3 length is 16 residues. J was trimmed by 3 bases and V by 6 bases; bases with no gene match: 11. CDR1 is MNHNY and CDR2 is SVGAGI in the germline V gene (reference sequence). Original analysis: Amplifying reference gene primers gave estimates of nucleated cell counts. The assay was immunoSEQ multiplex PCR, and TCRdb's table has in-frame clones only and misses some. V and J calls and clone size follow that table, whereas D and trimming were derived from the DNA. The sample yields a few hundred thousand clones, around 83% seen once. The genes are TRBV6-6 and TRBJ1-5, with 7 bases lining up with TRBD1. The sample taken for sequencing was peripheral blood. The origin of this receptor is a man aged 35 to 55 with acute or convalescent COVID-19. CDR3 DNA sequence: TGTGCCAGCAGAGTGGGACAGACAGTCCTCAATCAGCCCCAGCATTTT. Translated, it gives CASRVGQTVLNQPQHF.